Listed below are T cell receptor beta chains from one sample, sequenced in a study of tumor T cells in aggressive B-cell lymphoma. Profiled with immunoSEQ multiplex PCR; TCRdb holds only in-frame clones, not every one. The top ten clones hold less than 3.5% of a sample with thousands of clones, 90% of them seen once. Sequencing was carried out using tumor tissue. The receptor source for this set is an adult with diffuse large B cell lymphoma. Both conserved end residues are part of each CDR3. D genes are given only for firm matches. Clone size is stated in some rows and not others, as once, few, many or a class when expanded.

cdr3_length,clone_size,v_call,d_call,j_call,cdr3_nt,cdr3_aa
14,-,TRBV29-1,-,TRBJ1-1,TGCAGCGTCGTGGCGGGGATGATAGGGACTGAAGCTTTCTTT,CSVVAGMIGTEAFF
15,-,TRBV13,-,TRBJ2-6,TGTGCCAGCAGCCAGCGGAGCTCTGGGGCCAACGTCCTGACTTTC,CASSQRSSGANVLTF
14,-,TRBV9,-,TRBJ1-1,TGTGCCAGCAGCGTCACAGGCATGAACACTGAAGCTTTCTTT,CASSVTGMNTEAFF
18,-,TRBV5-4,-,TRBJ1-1,TGTGCCAGTGCAGCTTCATCGGGAAAAAGGAAACGGGACACTGAAGCTTTCTTT,CASAASSGKRKRDTEAFF
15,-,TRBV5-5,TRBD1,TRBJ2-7,TGTGCCAGCAGCTCTACCCCCAGGGGGAACGGCGAGCAGTACTTC,CASSSTPRGNGEQYF
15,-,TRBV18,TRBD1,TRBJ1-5,TGTGCCAGCTCAGGGGGACAGGGAGTCAATCAGCCCCAGCATTTT,CASSGGQGVNQPQHF
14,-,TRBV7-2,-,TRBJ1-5,TGTGCCGGCAGCCCTCGGAGGGGCAATCAGCCCCAGCATTTC,CAGSPRRGNQPQHF
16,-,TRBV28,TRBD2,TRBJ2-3,TGTGCCAGCAGTTTTGGGGGGGAGGGCCATGCAGATACGCAGTATTTT,CASSFGGEGHADTQYF
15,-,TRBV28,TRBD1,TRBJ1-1,TGTGCCAGCAGTTTTTACGAGGGGGCAGTCACTGAAGCTTTCTTT,CASSFYEGAVTEAFF
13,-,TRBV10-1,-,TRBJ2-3,TGCGCCAGCAAAGGCAGGGGCACAGATACGCAGTATTTT,CASKGRGTDTQYF
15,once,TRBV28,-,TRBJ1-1,TGTGCCAGCAGTTTATATCGGGGAATGAACACTGAAGCTTTCTTT,CASSLYRGMNTEAFF
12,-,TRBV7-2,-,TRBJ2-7,TGTGCCAGCAGCCCCAGCGGCTACGAGCAGTACTTC,CASSPSGYEQYF
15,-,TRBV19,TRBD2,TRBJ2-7,TGTGCCAGTAGTATCTCTAGCGGGGCGTCCTACGAGCAGTACTTC,CASSISSGASYEQYF
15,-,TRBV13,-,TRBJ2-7,TGTGCCAGCAGCACTCTCTCAGAGCGGTCCTACGAGCAGTACTTC,CASSTLSERSYEQYF
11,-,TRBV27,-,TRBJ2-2,TGTGCCACCACTAACACCGGGGAGCTGTTTTTT,CATTNTGELFF
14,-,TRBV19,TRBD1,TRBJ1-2,TGTGCCAGTAGTGTTTCGGACAGGGCCGGCGGCTACACCTTC,CASSVSDRAGGYTF
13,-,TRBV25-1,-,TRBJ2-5,TGTGCCAGCCGACACACTTGGCAAGAGACCCAGTACTTC,CASRHTWQETQYF
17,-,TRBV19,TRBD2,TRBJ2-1,TGTGCCAGTAGTAACGGACTAGCGGGAGAGCCCACAAATGAGCAGTTCTTC,CASSNGLAGEPTNEQFF
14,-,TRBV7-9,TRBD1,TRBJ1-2,TGTGCCAGCAGCTCACAGGGGCTTTCTTTAGGCTACACCTTC,CASSSQGLSLGYTF
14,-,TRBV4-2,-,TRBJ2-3,TGTGCCAGCAGCCGAGCTCGGTACACAGATACGCAGTATTTT,CASSRARYTDTQYF
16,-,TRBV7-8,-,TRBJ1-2,TGTGCCAGCAGCTTAGCGCGGAGCAGACCCATATATGGCTACACCTTC,CASSLARSRPIYGYTF
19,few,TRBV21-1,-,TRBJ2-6,TGTGCCAGCAGCAACCCTAGACAGGGGTTCCAGTCTGGGGCCAACGTCCTGACTTTC,CASSNPRQGFQSGANVLTF
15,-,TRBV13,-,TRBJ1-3,TGTGCCAGCGGACTCAGTGGCCGCTCTGGAAACACCATATATTTT,CASGLSGRSGNTIYF
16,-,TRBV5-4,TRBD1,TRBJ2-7,TGTGCCAGCAGGATCGCCCCCGGGACAGACACCTACGAGCAGTACTTC,CASRIAPGTDTYEQYF
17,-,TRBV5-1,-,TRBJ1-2,TGCGCCAGCAGCTTGGAGGGCAGGGCGACTAGGGACTATGGCTACACCTTC,CASSLEGRATRDYGYTF